These 28 T cell receptor beta chains were sequenced from one sample in a study of naive and memory T cell subsets. The beta constant-region primer was an equimolar mix of two oligonucleotides covering TRBC1 and TRBC2. Nested alpha and beta constant-region primers with the SP2 primer drove four PCR rounds on ligated cDNA. In TCRdb, the UMI-ligation and nested PCR reads were re-called with MiXCR into one record per CDR3 protein. The table records around 18,000 distinct CDR3 sequences, approximately 8.6% of them present only once. The sequenced sample was central memory CD8+ T cells from blood. The source of these receptors is a human donor in good health.

This clonotype was seen many times. The chain combines TRBV20-1 with TRBJ1-5, with 7 bases identical to TRBD1. Germline V gene data show CDR1 as DFQATT and CDR2 as SNEGSKA (reference sequence). The CDR3 loop spans 14 amino acids. V lost 0 bases and J lost 4; bases outside the gene matches: 3. The CDR3 is CSARDMTGNQPQHF. CDR3 coding DNA: TGCAGTGCTAGAGACATGACAGGGAATCAGCCCCAGCATTTT.

This clonotype was found many times. V gene TRBV12-3 or TRBV12-4 combines with J gene TRBJ1-3, with 10 nucleotides matching TRBD1. The CDR3 totals 15 residues. The trim removed 6 bases at V and 2 bases at J, leaving 4 bases unmatched. CDR3: CASRRGQGTGNTIYF. Written as DNA, the CDR3 is TGTGCCAGCAGGCGGGGACAGGGGACTGGAAACACCATATATTTT.

This clonotype was seen a few times. The chain employs TRBV30 and TRBJ1-1; possibly TRBD1 for D (5 bases). Germline CDR1 and CDR2: GTSNPN and SVGIG (reference sequence). Deletions cut 5 bases from V and 4 bases from J, with 5 bases between. The CDR3 is 10 residues long. The CDR3 DNA reads as TGTGCCTGGGGGGGCACTGAAGCTTTCTTT. Its protein is CAWGGTEAFF.

This clonotype was counted a few times. This chain joins TRBV25-1 and TRBJ1-1; TRBD1 matches 7 bases. J was trimmed by 3 bases and V by 8 bases; bases with no gene match: 15. CDR3 length: 16 amino acids. Per germline, CDR1 MGHDK and CDR2 SYGVNS. The CDR3 DNA is TGTGCCAGCTGGACAGGTCCCCTCCCCTTGGACACTGAAGCTTTCTTT. It encodes CASWTGPLPLDTEAFF.

This clonotype came up a few times. This chain connects TRBV13 to TRBJ2-1; 10 positions agree with TRBD2. The germline CDR1 and CDR2 sequences are PRHDT and FYEKMQ (reference sequence). The CDR3 is 19 residues long. J gave up 0 bases and V 5 bases, and 13 bases lay outside the gene matches. The CDR3 DNA reads TGTGCCAGCAGCCCTGGGCGGACTAGCGGAAGGAGCTCCTACAATGAGCAGTTCTTC. This gives the protein CASSPGRTSGRSSYNEQFF.

This clonotype was recorded many times. The V gene is TRBV6-5, the J gene TRBJ1-5; D possibly corresponds to TRBD1 (6 bases). Germline values: CDR1 MNHEY, CDR2 SVGAGI. The CDR3 length is 16 residues. Trimming shortened V by 8 bases and J by 6 bases, and 23 bases separated the two germline ends. CDR3 DNA sequence: TGTGCCAGCCGTGCAGGGGCGGGTGGTGAAAGTCAGCCCCAGCATTTT. Translating gives CASRAGAGGESQPQHF.

Many counts were recorded for this clonotype. The chain is built from TRBV20-1 and TRBJ2-3; D possibly corresponds to TRBD2 (6 bases). The V end lost 5 bases, the J end lost 6 bases, and 21 bases lay between the germline ends. This CDR3 region has 15 residues. Germline CDR1 is DFQATT and CDR2 is SNEGSKA (reference sequence). The CDR3 loop reads CSASSLTGASDTQYF. The CDR3 DNA reads as TGCAGTGCTTCCTCCCTAACGGGAGCGTCGGATACGCAGTATTTT.

The chain uses TRBV6-6 and TRBJ2-1, with TRBD2 as a possible D gene (5 bases). V gave up 0 bases and J gave up 8 bases, with 5 bases separating them. Germline V gene sequence: CDR1 MNHNY, CDR2 SVGAGI (reference sequence). The CDR3 is made up of 12 amino acids. For the CDR3, the DNA is TGTGCCAGCAGTTACTCCGGGGATGAGCAGTTCTTC. Translated: CASSYSGDEQFF.

This clonotype was detected ten times or more. The chain carries TRBV30 and TRBJ1-2; no firm D call. CDR3 size: 12 residues. Germline V gene lookup returns CDR1 GTSNPN and CDR2 SVGIG (reference sequence). The V end lost 8 bases, the J end lost 7 bases, and 17 bases lay between the germline ends. The DNA for the CDR3 is TGTGCCCGTTTTTCCGGCATCAGTGGCTACACCTTC. It specifies CARFSGISGYTF.

V gene TRBV4-3 combines with J gene TRBJ2-6, with D unresolved. Per germline, CDR1 LGHNA and CDR2 YSLEER. V shed 4 bases and J shed 0 bases, with 7 bases lying between them. The CDR3 covers 15 residues. The CDR3 loop is CASSRRVSGANVLTF. The CDR3 coding sequence is TGCGCCAGCAGCCGACGGGTCTCTGGGGCCAACGTCCTGACTTTC.

This clonotype was picked up a small number of times. The gene calls are TRBV4-2 and TRBJ2-7; 10 nucleotides align to TRBD2. From germline, CDR1 is LGHNA and CDR2 YNFKEQ. This CDR3 comprises 19 residues. With 0 bases clipped from V and 2 bases from J, the junction kept 13 bases outside the gene matches. The CDR3 region is CASSQDVYLAGVSAYEQYF. CDR3 nucleotide sequence: TGTGCCAGCAGCCAAGACGTCTACCTAGCGGGGGTCTCAGCCTACGAGCAGTACTTC.

This clonotype came up a few times. This chain links TRBV30 with TRBJ2-7; 9 nucleotides agree with TRBD1. V shed 1 base, J shed 7 bases, and the junction held 2 bases outside the gene matches. CDR1 is GTSNPN, CDR2 SVGIG, per germline (reference sequence). The CDR3 is 12 amino acids. CDR3 residues: CAWSGTGEEQYF. CDR3 nucleotides: TGTGCCTGGAGTGGGACAGGGGAGGAGCAGTACTTC.

At least ten counts were recorded for this clonotype. The rearrangement joins TRBV4-3 to TRBJ1-2; TRBD1 might be the D (6 bases). With 0 bases removed from V and 6 bases from J, the gap between germline ends came to 11 bases. Germline V gene data show CDR1 as LGHNA and CDR2 as YSLEER. CDR3 length: 14 residues. CDR3 loop: CASSQDGQGNGYTF. In DNA form, the CDR3 reads TGCGCCAGCAGCCAAGATGGGCAGGGGAATGGCTACACCTTC.

This clonotype was seen many times. The V gene is TRBV12-3 or TRBV12-4, the J gene TRBJ1-2, with D unclear. V was clipped by 6 bases and J by 4 bases, with 12 bases between them. The CDR3 extends over 13 amino acids. This chain's CDR3 is CASSTGSLYGYTF. For the CDR3, the DNA is TGTGCCAGCAGCACCGGGAGCCTCTATGGCTACACCTTC.

The CDR3: CASSRGMEGNEQFF. The DNA of the CDR3 is TGTGCCAGCAGTAGGGGGATGGAAGGAAATGAGCAGTTCTTC. This chain uses TRBV6-1 with TRBJ2-1, with a possible D match to TRBD1 (6 bases). V lost 5 bases to trimming and J lost 7 bases, with 15 bases between them. Germline V lookup: CDR1 MNHNS, CDR2 SASEGT. This CDR3 has 14 residues.

This clonotype was recorded at least ten times. The chain links TRBV6-1 to TRBJ2-1; 7 bases agree with TRBD2. This CDR3 region has 13 residues. Germline V CDR1 and CDR2: MNHNS, SASEGT. Trimming took 7 bases from V and 4 from J; bases not matched to a gene: 4. The CDR3 here is CASTGGSYNEQFF. For the CDR3, the DNA is TGTGCCAGCACGGGAGGCTCGTACAATGAGCAGTTCTTC.

J is TRBJ2-2 and V is TRBV11-3, with D perhaps TRBD2 (5 bases). Between the trimmed V and J ends, which lost 2 bases and 2 bases, there was a span of 9 bases. CDR3 length: 15 amino acids. Looked up from germline, CDR1 is SGHNT and CDR2 is YENEEA. The CDR3 DNA is TGTGCCAGCAGCTTATGGGCGGGCAACACCGGGGAGCTGTTTTTT. It translates to CASSLWAGNTGELFF.

This clonotype was counted a few times. V and J are TRBV5-6 and TRBJ2-7; 7 bases map to TRBD1. The CDR3 covers 14 residues. Germline CDR1 SGHDT, CDR2 YYEEEE. V gave up 5 bases and J gave up 2 bases; unmatched junction bases: 7. The chain's CDR3 is CASSPRDRPYEQYF. In DNA form, the CDR3 reads TGTGCCAGCAGTCCTCGGGACAGACCCTACGAGCAGTACTTC.

The table lists this clonotype with many counts. As DNA, the CDR3 is TGCAGTGCTAGAGTCTTTAGCGGGGCCCGAGAGACCCAGTACTTC. Encoded protein: CSARVFSGARETQYF. The chain joins TRBV20-1 to TRBJ2-5; 8 nucleotides line up with TRBD2. Germline CDR1 reads DFQATT; CDR2 reads SNEGSKA (reference sequence). V was pared by 1 base and J by 4 bases, with 8 bases of the junction left unmatched. This CDR3 is 15 amino acids long.

J is TRBJ1-5 and V is TRBV5-1; possible D gene TRBD1, 5 bases. CDR3 size: 14 residues. CDR1 is SGHRS and CDR2 is YFSETQ in the germline V gene. V was trimmed by 6 bases and J by 5 bases, leaving 15 bases between them. CDR3: CASTPWLGDQPQHF. Written as DNA, the CDR3 is TGCGCCAGCACCCCTTGGCTGGGGGATCAGCCCCAGCATTTT.

The chain carries TRBV6-5 and TRBJ2-3; D uncertain. The CDR3 runs 13 residues. Between the trimmed V and J ends, which lost 6 bases and 2 bases, there was a span of 9 bases. Germline CDR1 is MNHEY and CDR2 is SVGAGI. In DNA, the CDR3 is TGTGCCAGCAGCAACTGGACCACAGATACGCAGTATTTT. It specifies CASSNWTTDTQYF.

This chain connects TRBV2 to TRBJ2-4, with 11 bases matching TRBD1. J was trimmed by 9 bases and V by 6 bases; bases with no gene match: 10. This CDR3 region has 15 residues. Germline CDR1 is SNHLY and CDR2 is FYNNEI. The CDR3 region is CASRSIGTGGVIQYF. CDR3 DNA: TGTGCCAGCAGATCAATCGGGACAGGGGGGGTCATTCAGTACTTC.

The chain links TRBV5-1 to TRBJ1-2, with D perhaps TRBD1 (5 bases). V was pared by 2 bases and J by 3 bases, with 14 bases between. Per germline, CDR1 SGHRS and CDR2 YFSETQ. The CDR3 has 15 residues. CDR3 bases: TGCGCCAGCAGCTTTGGGGGGGAGGACTACTATGGCTACACCTTC. It is translated as CASSFGGEDYYGYTF.

This clonotype was seen a handful of times. V and J are TRBV5-4 and TRBJ2-1; 12 nucleotides match TRBD2. The V gene end was trimmed by 4 bases and the J gene end by 15 bases; junction bases not matched to a gene: 14. Germline V gene lookup returns CDR1 SGHNT and CDR2 YYREEE (reference sequence). This CDR3 is built from 15 residues. The CDR3 region has the DNA TGTGCCAGCAGCCAAACGCCTAGCGGGAGGGCCGAATGGTTCTTC. Translating gives CASSQTPSGRAEWFF.

This clonotype was observed at least ten times. The rearrangement uses TRBV7-9 and TRBJ2-7, with D possibly TRBD1 on 6 matching bases. V shed 1 base and J shed 6 bases, with 13 bases lying between them. The CDR3 covers 14 residues. Germline CDR1 and CDR2: SEHNR and FQNEAQ (reference sequence). CDR3 sequence (DNA): TGTGCCAGCAGCTTAGAAGCAGGGGACCTCGAGCAGTACTTC. Translated: CASSLEAGDLEQYF.

This clonotype qualifies as medium-sized. The chain is built from TRBV6-2 or TRBV6-3 and TRBJ1-5; D is undetermined. From germline, CDR1 is MNHEY and CDR2 SVGEGT. This CDR3 comprises 13 residues. The V end was cut by 4 bases, the J end by 4 bases, with 8 bases between. The DNA of the CDR3 is TGTGCCAGCAGTTCCACTGAGAATCAGCCCCAGCATTTT. Residues: CASSSTENQPQHF.

In this sample, this clonotype turned up many times. CDR3 residues: CSAAETGDTPEQYF. CDR3 nucleotide sequence: TGCAGTGCTGCTGAGACAGGGGATACCCCCGAGCAGTACTTC. V and J are TRBV20-1 and TRBJ2-7; 8 bases are a match to TRBD1. V shed 5 bases, J shed 6 bases, and the junction held 12 bases outside the gene matches. From germline, CDR1 is DFQATT and CDR2 SNEGSKA (reference sequence). The CDR3 runs to 14 residues.

In this sample, this clonotype turned up a few times. The chain links TRBV6-9 to TRBJ1-6, with D unresolved. V lost 2 bases, J lost 7 bases, and 9 bases lay in between. The germline gives CDR1 MNHGY, CDR2 SVAAGI. This CDR3 comprises 14 residues. CDR3 loop: CASSYPGENSPLHF. CDR3 nucleotide sequence: TGTGCCAGCAGTTATCCCGGGGAAAATTCACCCCTCCACTTT.